These T cell receptor beta chains were read from a single sample in a study of shared clonotypes between healthy human individuals. Sequencing was performed with immunoSEQ multiplex PCR; in TCRdb, only in-frame clones are kept and a portion is missing. Of around 2,000,000 clones detected, around 95% appear once; the ten largest clones hold roughly 0.13%. Sequenced material: naive CD4+ T cells sorted from blood. The receptors derive from a man between 18 and 35 years old in good health. Each CDR3 is given with its conserved first and last residue. A D gene is named only where the DNA matches it firmly. Only part of the rows carry a size: once, few, many, or a class if the clone is expanded.

NA	TRBV11-2	TRBD2	TRBJ2-1	TGTGCCAGCAGCCAGCCGGGACTAGCGGGCCAAAGCTCCTACAATGAGCAGTTCTTC	CASSQPGLAGQSSYNEQFF
NA	TRBV27	NA	TRBJ1-2	TGTGCCAGCAGTATCAGGGCTAACTATGGCTACACCTTC	CASSIRANYGYTF
NA	TRBV19	NA	TRBJ1-5	TGTGCCAGTAGTATAACCGGTGGCCTAGGCGACAATCAGCCCCAGCATTTT	CASSITGGLGDNQPQHF
NA	TRBV6-5	NA	TRBJ2-7	TGTGCCACCTCCCAGGGCCCCAACGAGCAGTACTTC	CATSQGPNEQYF
NA	TRBV28	TRBD1	TRBJ2-1	TGTGCCAGCAGTCCCTCCGGGCAGGGACAGGGTAACAATGAGCAGTTCTTC	CASSPSGQGQGNNEQFF
NA	TRBV9	TRBD2	TRBJ2-7	TGTGCCAGCAGTCTACTGACTAGCGGGAGGTACTACGAGCAGTACTTC	CASSLLTSGRYYEQYF
NA	TRBV10-3	TRBD2	TRBJ2-5	TGTGCCATCAGTGAGATTTTAGCGGGGGGCGGCGGCACCCAGTACTTC	CAISEILAGGGGTQYF
once	TRBV6-6	NA	TRBJ2-4	TGTGCCAGCCTGGGACTAGCCAAAAACATTCAGTACTTC	CASLGLAKNIQYF
NA	TRBV7-2	NA	TRBJ2-5	TGTGCCAGCAGCGCACAGACCCGGGAGACCCAGTACTTC	CASSAQTRETQYF
NA	TRBV7-2	NA	TRBJ2-5	TGTGCCAGCAGCTTAGTTGGCCTAGCGAGCCAAGAGACCCAGTACTTC	CASSLVGLASQETQYF
NA	TRBV30	NA	TRBJ2-7	TGTGCCTGGAGTGACAGGGTCGAGCAGTACTTC	CAWSDRVEQYF
NA	TRBV7-2	NA	TRBJ2-7	TGTGCCAGCAGCTTTGGGTCAGTGGCGAGGGGCTACGAGCAGTACTTC	CASSFGSVARGYEQYF
NA	TRBV19	NA	TRBJ1-1	TGTGCCACTCGGCCTAACCCGAACACTGAAGCTTTCTTT	CATRPNPNTEAFF
NA	TRBV4-1	TRBD1	TRBJ1-1	TGCGCCAGCAGCCAAGAGGTTCCAGGGGGTATTAATACTGAAGCTTTCTTT	CASSQEVPGGINTEAFF
NA	TRBV5-1	TRBD1	TRBJ2-5	TGCGCCAGCAAAAGGGCAGGGGGCGAAGAGACCCAGTACTTC	CASKRAGGEETQYF
NA	TRBV28	NA	TRBJ2-2	TGTGCCAGCAGTTCCGGAACTCCCCAGGGTACCGGGGAGCTGTTTTTT	CASSSGTPQGTGELFF
NA	TRBV28	NA	TRBJ1-4	TGTGCCAGCAGTAGGGCCGGGTTGGTGTCTAATGAAAAACTGTTTTTT	CASSRAGLVSNEKLFF
NA	TRBV27	TRBD2	TRBJ2-1	TGTGCCAGCAGCCTCATAAACCCCAGACTAGCGGGAGGTTATGAGCAGTTCTTC	CASSLINPRLAGGYEQFF
NA	TRBV5-1	TRBD1	TRBJ2-1	TGCGCCAGCACCTACCTCCCCTTTACGACAGGGGGCAATGAGCAGTTCTTC	CASTYLPFTTGGNEQFF
NA	TRBV6-1	TRBD1	TRBJ1-2	TGTGCCAGCAGTAGTCGGGACAGGGTTCGCTATGGCTACACCTTC	CASSSRDRVRYGYTF
NA	TRBV27	NA	TRBJ2-2	TGTGCCAGCACCTCCAGGTCGAACACCGGGGAGCTGTTTTTT	CASTSRSNTGELFF
NA	TRBV4-1	TRBD2	TRBJ2-3	TGCGCCAGCAGCCAGATAGGGACTAGCGGCGCCTCAGATACGCAGTATTTT	CASSQIGTSGASDTQYF
NA	TRBV30	NA	TRBJ2-2	TGTGCCTGGAGTAACCAGCAAGAGCTGTTTTTT	CAWSNQQELFF
few	TRBV6-5	NA	TRBJ1-5	TGTGCCAGCAGTTACTCGATTTATCAGCCCCAGCATTTT	CASSYSIYQPQHF
NA	TRBV4-3	TRBD2	TRBJ2-3	TGCGCCAGCAGCCAAGATCTTGGGACTAGCCTCCCAGATACGCAGTATTTT	CASSQDLGTSLPDTQYF
NA	TRBV30	NA	TRBJ2-7	TGTGCCTGGAGATCGGGGGTTGGCGAGCAGTACTTC	CAWRSGVGEQYF
NA	TRBV7-8	NA	TRBJ2-7	TGTGCCAGCAGCCCCTCGGCCTTGGGGAGCTACGAGCAGTACTTC	CASSPSALGSYEQYF
NA	TRBV30	NA	TRBJ2-7	TGTGCCGGCAACAGGGCCGGGATGTCCTACGAGCAGTACTTC	CAGNRAGMSYEQYF
NA	TRBV30	NA	TRBJ1-1	TGTGCCTGGAGTAAGACAGTGGGGGACCTTGGGGCTTTCTTT	CAWSKTVGDLGAFF
NA	TRBV5-1	NA	TRBJ2-5	TGCGCCAGCAGAGACTTAGGTACGGGAGAAGAGACCCAGTACTTC	CASRDLGTGEETQYF
NA	TRBV2	NA	TRBJ2-5	TGTGCCATACGCCGGGACGACCAAGAGACCCAGTACTTC	CAIRRDDQETQYF
NA	TRBV15	NA	TRBJ2-2	TGTGCCACCAGCAGAGAAGGGAGGTCGAACACCGGGGAGCTGTTTTTT	CATSREGRSNTGELFF
once	TRBV7-9	NA	TRBJ2-4	TGTGCCAGCAGCTTAGCGGGACAAGTAGCCAAAAACATTCAGTACTTC	CASSLAGQVAKNIQYF
once	TRBV10-1	TRBD1	TRBJ2-7	TGCGCCAGCAGTGAGCCTTCGACAGGGGGAGGTTCCGAGCAGTACTTC	CASSEPSTGGGSEQYF
NA	TRBV5-4	NA	TRBJ2-7	TGTGCCAGCAGCCATGGCAGCAGGGGGGACCCAGGGACCTACGAGCAGTACTTC	CASSHGSRGDPGTYEQYF
NA	TRBV11-2	NA	TRBJ1-2	TGTGCCAGCAGCCGGACGGGGCTTAACTATGGCTACACCTTC	CASSRTGLNYGYTF
NA	TRBV7-2	NA	TRBJ1-1	TGTGCCACCGAAGACCCCGACAAAGGTATGAACACTGAAGCTTTCTTT	CATEDPDKGMNTEAFF
few	TRBV11-3	TRBD2	TRBJ2-3	TGTGCCAGCAGCTCCCGAGCGGGAGGACCAGATACGCAGTATTTT	CASSSRAGGPDTQYF
NA	TRBV4-2	NA	TRBJ1-2	TGTGCCAGCAGCTTAGAGGGCTATGGCTACACCTTC	CASSLEGYGYTF
few	TRBV6-1	NA	TRBJ2-1	TGTGCCAGCACCCGCCCGTTACGAGACTACAATGAGCAGTTCTTC	CASTRPLRDYNEQFF
NA	TRBV7-9	NA	TRBJ2-7	TGTGCCAGCAGCCAAAGTGGAGGGGGGGACGAGCAGTACTTC	CASSQSGGGDEQYF
NA	TRBV10-1	NA	TRBJ1-6	TGCGCCAGCAGTGAGTTTGAATCCGGGGATCAGAGCTCCTATAATTCACCCCTCCACTTT	CASSEFESGDQSSYNSPLHF
NA	TRBV4-1	NA	TRBJ2-2	TGCGCCAGCAGCCCTCTCCGGGCGGCGAACACCGGGGAGCTGTTTTTT	CASSPLRAANTGELFF
NA	TRBV7-3	NA	TRBJ1-1	TGTGCCAGCAGCTTACGAGGGAACACTGAAGCTTTCTTT	CASSLRGNTEAFF
NA	TRBV9	NA	TRBJ2-5	TGTGCCAGCAGTCGCCCATCAGCAGAGCAAGAGACCCAGTACTTC	CASSRPSAEQETQYF
NA	TRBV28	NA	TRBJ1-6	TGTGCCAGCAGGACAGGATTAATGGGGAGCTCCTATAATTCACCCCTCCACTTT	CASRTGLMGSSYNSPLHF
NA	TRBV29-1	NA	TRBJ1-4	TGCAGCGTTGTGGGACGAAACAATGAAAAACTGTTTTTT	CSVVGRNNEKLFF
NA	TRBV6-1	NA	TRBJ2-3	TGTGCCAGCAGTGAACAAAACACAGATACGCAGTATTTT	CASSEQNTDTQYF
NA	TRBV7-9	NA	TRBJ1-2	TGTGCCAGCAGCTTATCAGGGGATCACAACTATGGCTACACCTTC	CASSLSGDHNYGYTF
NA	TRBV5-1	NA	TRBJ2-3	TGCGCCAGCAGCAGCGTTGACAGGGATACGCAGTATTTT	CASSSVDRDTQYF
NA	TRBV10-3	NA	TRBJ1-2	TGTGCCATCAGTGAAAGCCGCCCTGTTGGCTACACCTTC	CAISESRPVGYTF
NA	TRBV20-1	TRBD1	TRBJ2-7	TGCAGTGCTGAACAGGGGTACGAGCAGTACTTC	CSAEQGYEQYF
NA	TRBV5-1	NA	TRBJ1-5	TGCGCCAGCAGCGCGGGGCCGGATCAGCCCCAGCATTTT	CASSAGPDQPQHF
NA	TRBV9	NA	TRBJ2-7	TGTGCCAGCAGCGTATCTTCCGGGACATCCTACGAGCAGTACTTC	CASSVSSGTSYEQYF
NA	TRBV7-9	TRBD2	TRBJ2-1	TGTGCCAGCAGGCAAGCGGGAGAGGTCTACAATGAGCAGTTCTTC	CASRQAGEVYNEQFF
NA	TRBV5-1	TRBD2	TRBJ2-3	TGCGCCAGCAGCTCGAACACGGGAGGGGATACGCAGTATTTT	CASSSNTGGDTQYF
NA	TRBV11-2	NA	TRBJ1-1	TGTGCCAGCAGCTTAGCAGGGTGGGCTTTCTTT	CASSLAGWAFF
NA	TRBV27	NA	TRBJ1-5	TGTGCCAGCAGTTGGACTAGCAATCAGCCCCAGCATTTT	CASSWTSNQPQHF
NA	TRBV9	NA	TRBJ2-2	TGTGCCAGCAGCGTAGTTGGGGGAGCGAACACCGGGGAGCTGTTTTTT	CASSVVGGANTGELFF
NA	TRBV30	NA	TRBJ2-3	TGTGCCTGGAGTGCCTCTGATACGCAGTATTTT	CAWSASDTQYF